Below are 21 T cell receptor beta chains sequenced from a single sample in a study of neoadjuvant anti-PD-1 for oral cavity cancer. Clones were sequenced by immunoSEQ multiplex PCR, and TCRdb holds only the in-frame ones, with some missing. This table has 84,000 or so clones, approximately 80% appearing once. The sample here was PBMCs, taken before nivolumab (anti-PD-1) treatment. The receptors derive from a person between 40 and 79 years old with oral cavity squamous cell carcinoma.

The gene calls are TRBV28 and TRBJ1-1, with D possibly TRBD1 on 6 matching bases. The CDR3 runs 11 residues. CDR1 is MDHEN, CDR2 SYDVKM, per germline. V lost 8 bases to trimming and J lost 13 bases, with 17 bases between them. The DNA for the CDR3 is TGTGCCAGCCGAGTATCAGGGGAGATTTTCTTT. It is translated as CASRVSGEIFF.

The rearrangement joins TRBV6-1 to TRBJ2-7; the D gene is possibly TRBD2 (5 bases). Germline assignment: CDR1 MNHNS and CDR2 SASEGT. There are 13 residues in the CDR3. V was trimmed by 7 bases and J by 6 bases, leaving 16 bases between them. CDR3 region: CASNPAGEGEQYF. CDR3 nucleotides: TGTGCCAGCAACCCTGCGGGTGAAGGCGAGCAGTACTTC.

In DNA, the CDR3 is TGTGCCAGCAGTTTAAACCGAGTAAGCGCCGAGCAGTACTTC. Its translation is CASSLNRVSAEQYF. The chain is built from TRBV27 and TRBJ2-7; D gene uncertain. Trimming took off 2 bases at V and 6 bases at J, with 14 bases between the two ends. The CDR3 spans 14 residues. Looked up from germline, CDR1 is MNHEY and CDR2 is SMNVEV (reference sequence).

The chain carries TRBV10-1 and TRBJ2-2; D is unresolved. CDR1 and CDR2 from the germline V gene are WNHNN and SYGVQD (reference sequence). The CDR3 length is 13 residues. Between the trimmed V and J ends, which lost 6 bases and 9 bases, there was a span of 14 bases. CDR3 loop: CASSESGYRELFF. The CDR3 DNA follows: TGCGCCAGCAGCGAGAGTGGATATCGGGAGCTGTTTTTT.

This rearrangement joins TRBV11-2 to TRBJ2-7, with 8 bases fitting TRBD2. The CDR3 spans 16 residues. V shed 5 bases, J shed 0 bases, and the junction held 9 bases outside the gene matches. CDR1 is SGHAT, CDR2 FQNNGV, per germline. The CDR3 region has the DNA TGTGCCAGCAGCCCCCAGGGACTAGGAGGCTCCTACGAGCAGTACTTC. It specifies CASSPQGLGGSYEQYF.

Judged by abundance, this clone is medium-sized (0.01 to 0.1%). The chain links TRBV13 to TRBJ2-1; 7 bases fit TRBD2. V was clipped by 4 bases and J by 8 bases; unmatched bases: 14. CDR3 length: 16 amino acids. CDR1 and CDR2 from the germline V gene are PRHDT and FYEKMQ (reference sequence). The CDR3 loop is CASSSGVTGEGHEQFF. CDR3 nucleotides: TGTGCCAGCAGCTCGGGAGTCACGGGGGAGGGTCATGAGCAGTTCTTC.

The chain is built from TRBV29-1 and TRBJ2-2; 9 bases line up with TRBD1. The CDR3 sequence is 16 residues long. Germline assignment: CDR1 SQVTM and CDR2 ANQGSEA. V shed 6 bases, J shed 4 bases, and the junction held 12 bases outside the gene matches. CDR3 amino acids: CSVGTGSARGTGELFF. The CDR3 DNA is TGCAGCGTGGGGACAGGGTCCGCCAGGGGCACCGGGGAGCTGTTTTTT.

This clone was seen a few times. The chain joins TRBV27 to TRBJ2-2; TRBD1 is a possible D gene (5 bases). The CDR3 loop spans 13 amino acids. From germline, CDR1 is MNHEY and CDR2 SMNVEV (reference sequence). Trimming pared 5 bases from V and 3 bases from J, leaving 7 bases between. The chain's CDR3 is CASSDRDTGELFF. CDR3 DNA: TGTGCCAGCAGTGACAGAGACACCGGGGAGCTGTTTTTT.

A single count supports this clone. The J gene is TRBJ2-5, the V gene TRBV10-3; 14 bases match TRBD2. Germline loops: CDR1 ENHRY, CDR2 SYGVKD. The V and J ends lost 3 bases and 5 bases, in that order; junction bases with no gene match: 5. This CDR3 region has 16 residues. This CDR3 reads CAISDGTSGSGETQYF. The CDR3 DNA is TGTGCCATCAGTGATGGGACTAGCGGGAGTGGGGAGACCCAGTACTTC.

CDR3 amino acids: CSANQGQTQYF. CDR3 sequence (DNA): TGCAGTGCTAACCAGGGGCAGACCCAGTACTTC. The V gene is TRBV20-1, the J gene TRBJ2-5; maybe TRBD1 (6 bases). The CDR3 totals 11 residues. Trimming removed 4 bases from V and 6 bases from J, with 9 bases in between. Germline V gene lookup returns CDR1 DFQATT and CDR2 SNEGSKA (reference sequence).

The chain combines TRBV9 with TRBJ2-5; D is perhaps TRBD2 (5 bases). The CDR3 spans 12 residues. The V gene lost 4 bases and the J gene lost 5 bases, with 9 bases spanning the gap. Germline V gene sequence: CDR1 SGDLS, CDR2 YYNGEE. DNA of the CDR3: TGTGCCAGCAGCCCCCCGGGGGAGACCCAGTACTTC. Translating gives CASSPPGETQYF.

The chain carries TRBV6-5 and TRBJ1-1; a possible D gene is TRBD1 (6 bases). From germline, CDR1 is MNHEY and CDR2 SVGAGI. V was cut by 3 bases and J by 3 bases, with 8 bases left in between. The CDR3 is 13 residues long. The CDR3 DNA reads TGTGCCAGCAGTTATTGGACAGACACTGAAGCTTTCTTT. Its protein product is CASSYWTDTEAFF.

This clone was detected only once. J is TRBJ1-2 and V is TRBV6-5; D unclear. Germline V CDR1 and CDR2: MNHEY, SVGAGI. Between the trimmed V and J ends, which lost 5 bases and 4 bases, there was a span of 14 bases. The CDR3 runs to 14 residues. CDR3 sequence reads: CASSSVGGGYGYTF. The CDR3 DNA follows: TGTGCCAGCAGTAGCGTAGGAGGCGGCTATGGCTACACCTTC.

The V and J genes are TRBV5-6 and TRBJ2-7; D gene ambiguous. This CDR3 comprises 15 residues. Trimming removed 1 base at V and 5 bases at J, with 16 bases between. The V gene's germline CDR1 is SGHDT and CDR2 YYEEEE. CDR3 sequence (DNA): TGTGCCAGCAGCTTGCTGGCAGGTGCCTCTGACGAGCAGTACTTC. Its protein product is CASSLLAGASDEQYF.

The chain has TRBV19 and TRBJ1-5; the D is unclear. Trimming shortened V by 5 bases and J by 6 bases, and 11 bases separated the two germline ends. Germline CDR1 and CDR2: LNHDA and SQIVND (reference sequence). The CDR3 runs 13 residues. The CDR3 protein is CASSPAGGQPQHF. The CDR3 nucleotides are TGTGCCAGTAGTCCTGCGGGAGGTCAGCCCCAGCATTTT.

This chain connects TRBV10-1 to TRBJ2-6; D is unclear. Trimming cost V 2 bases and J 4 bases, with 3 bases left between them. The CDR3 has 13 amino acids. Germline V lookup: CDR1 WNHNN, CDR2 SYGVQD (reference sequence). The CDR3 sequence is CASSEAGANVLTF. DNA of the CDR3: TGCGCCAGCAGTGAGGCGGGGGCCAACGTCCTGACTTTC.

V gene TRBV5-1 combines with J gene TRBJ2-1; maybe TRBD2 (5 bases). The length of the CDR3 is 13 residues. Trimming pared 5 bases from V and 7 bases from J, leaving 13 bases between. Germline V gene lookup returns CDR1 SGHRS and CDR2 YFSETQ. The CDR3 sequence: CASSSGWRNEQFF. CDR3 nucleotide sequence: TGCGCCAGCAGTTCCGGGTGGAGGAATGAGCAGTTCTTC.

The rearrangement uses TRBV5-6 and TRBJ1-1, with D tentatively TRBD1 (5 bases). The CDR3 extends over 16 amino acids. The V end lost 1 base, the J end lost 6 bases, and 19 bases lay between the germline ends. CDR1 SGHDT and CDR2 YYEEEE come from the germline V gene. The CDR3 is CASSLLWSGREPEAFF. CDR3 DNA: TGTGCCAGCAGCTTGCTTTGGTCAGGGAGGGAGCCTGAAGCTTTCTTT.

V usage is TRBV29-1 and J usage is TRBJ2-2; D call uncertain. Per the germline V gene, CDR1 is SQVTM and CDR2 is ANQGSEA. The CDR3 is 12 amino acids. Trimming removed 4 bases from V and 1 base from J, with 4 bases in between. The CDR3 region has the DNA TGCAGCGTTGGAGGGAACACCGGGGAGCTGTTTTTT. Protein product: CSVGGNTGELFF.

V gene TRBV5-4 combines with J gene TRBJ2-1; D perhaps matches TRBD2 (5 bases). Germline V lookup: CDR1 SGHNT, CDR2 YYREEE (reference sequence). V was cut by 3 bases and J by 5 bases, with 12 bases left in between. The CDR3 is 14 residues long. Here the CDR3 DNA reads TGTGCCAGCAGCTCTTACACGGGGAACAATGAGCAGTTCTTC. This codes for CASSSYTGNNEQFF.

The V and J genes are TRBV9 and TRBJ2-5; 8 bases are shared with TRBD2. This CDR3 is 16 amino acids long. Looked up from germline, CDR1 is SGDLS and CDR2 is YYNGEE. V lost 2 bases to trimming and J lost 2 bases; unmatched junction nucleotides: 8. CDR3 region: CASSVAGGLGQETQYF. CDR3 sequence (DNA): TGTGCCAGCAGCGTCGCGGGGGGCTTGGGGCAAGAGACCCAGTACTTC.